Shown below are 30 T cell receptor beta chains from a single sample sequenced in a study of T cell changes during pregnancy in multiple sclerosis. Sequencing was performed with immunoSEQ multiplex PCR; in TCRdb, only in-frame clones are kept and a portion is missing. The sample contains about 75,000 clones, roughly 90% of which appear only once. Sequenced material: peripheral blood, taken in the first trimester of pregnancy. These receptors all come from a female donor in good health, enrolled as a control in a pregnancy study.

This rearrangement joins TRBV27 to TRBJ2-2; weak D call: TRBD1 (5 bases). Trimming pared 7 bases from V and 2 bases from J, leaving 23 bases between. CDR3 length: 18 amino acids. Germline lookup yields CDR1 MNHEY and CDR2 SMNVEV (reference sequence). CDR3 region: CASKTEYRRAPNTGELFF. As DNA, the CDR3 is TGTGCCAGCAAGACAGAATATCGCAGGGCCCCTAACACCGGGGAGCTGTTTTTT.

The chain recombines TRBV4-3 with TRBJ2-3; D is ambiguous. Looked up from germline, CDR1 is LGHNA and CDR2 is YSLEER. The CDR3 runs to 14 residues. V lost 2 bases and J lost 5, with 11 bases in between. CDR3 nucleotides: TGCGCCAGCAGCCAATCCCGACTCCAAGATACGCAGTATTTT. Its translation: CASSQSRLQDTQYF.

A few counts support this clone. V usage is TRBV19 and J usage is TRBJ2-7; 9 bases agree with TRBD1. Per the germline V gene, CDR1 is LNHDA and CDR2 is SQIVND (reference sequence). The junction had 5 bases not matched to a gene; V was cut back by 3 bases and J by 5 bases. The CDR3 is made up of 14 amino acids. This CDR3 reads CASSMGQGVNEQYF. CDR3 nucleotide sequence: TGTGCCAGTAGTATGGGACAGGGCGTCAACGAGCAGTACTTC.

The V and J genes are TRBV2 and TRBJ1-5; the match to TRBD1 covers 7 bases. The CDR3 extends over 15 amino acids. Looked up from germline, CDR1 is SNHLY and CDR2 is FYNNEI. After removal of 6 bases from V and 2 bases from J, the junction contained 7 bases not matched to a gene. The DNA of the CDR3 is TGTGCCAGCAGACGACAGGGATCGGGCAATCAGCCCCAGCATTTT. This translates into CASRRQGSGNQPQHF.

V is TRBV27 and J is TRBJ2-3, with D unresolved. Germline CDR1 MNHEY, CDR2 SMNVEV (reference sequence). V was cut by 6 bases and J by 0 bases, with 7 bases left in between. The CDR3 has 13 amino acids. CDR3 region: CASRIASTDTQYF. The CDR3 region has the DNA TGTGCCAGCAGGATAGCTAGCACAGATACGCAGTATTTT.

The V and J genes are TRBV18 and TRBJ1-2, with a possible D match to TRBD1 (5 bases). Trimming removed 3 bases from V and 4 bases from J, with 9 bases in between. The germline gives CDR1 KGHSH, CDR2 LQKENI. The CDR3 has 13 residues. In DNA, the CDR3 is TGTGCCAGCTCACCGCCCCAGGGCTATGGCTACACCTTC. Its protein product is CASSPPQGYGYTF.

The CDR3 region has the DNA TGTGCCAGCAGTTTTTATAGACAGGGGCCGGGAAACATTCAGTACTTC. This gives the protein CASSFYRQGPGNIQYF. The chain is built from TRBV27 and TRBJ2-4, with 8 bases lining up with TRBD1. With 3 bases clipped from V and 6 bases from J, the junction kept 10 bases outside the gene matches. Germline V CDR1 and CDR2: MNHEY, SMNVEV (reference sequence). CDR3 length: 16 amino acids.

The V call is TRBV7-8, the J call TRBJ1-2; possibly TRBD1 for D (6 bases). Germline V CDR1 and CDR2: SGHVS, FQNEAQ. V was shortened by 2 bases and J by 2 bases, with 12 bases between the two germline ends. The CDR3 consists of 15 residues. CDR3 residues: CASSLRMGANYGYTF. As DNA, the CDR3 is TGTGCCAGCAGCTTACGAATGGGGGCGAACTATGGCTACACCTTC. Drawing the rest from reference TRBV7-8 and TRBJ1-2, the complete variable domain is GAGVSQSPRYKVAKRGQDVALRCDPISGHVSLFWYQQALGQGPEFLTYFQNEAQLDKSGLPSDRFFAERPEGSVSTLKIQRTQQEDSAVYLCASSLRMGANYGYTFGSGTRLTVV.

The chain joins TRBV30 to TRBJ1-2; weak D call: TRBD1 (5 bases). The CDR3 spans 15 residues. The germline V gene encodes CDR1 GTSNPN and CDR2 SVGIG (reference sequence). The ends were cut back, 0 bases at V and 0 bases at J, with 11 bases in the middle. For the CDR3, the DNA is TGTGCCTGGAGTGTAAGGGGCCGAGCTAACTATGGCTACACCTTC. It encodes CAWSVRGRANYGYTF.

V is TRBV6-4 and J is TRBJ1-5; D gene unclear. The CDR3 has 15 amino acids. V lost 8 bases and J lost 3, with 17 bases in between. The V gene's germline CDR1 is MRHNA and CDR2 SNTAGT. The CDR3 region is CASYPRPRDNQPQHF. The DNA of the CDR3 is TGTGCCAGCTACCCCCGTCCCCGGGACAATCAGCCCCAGCATTTT.

The V gene is TRBV5-1, the J gene TRBJ1-1, with D possibly matching TRBD1 (5 bases). The V gene lost 4 bases and the J gene lost 4 bases, with 14 bases spanning the gap. Germline CDR1 SGHRS, CDR2 YFSETQ. The length of the CDR3 is 14 residues. CDR3 DNA sequence: TGCGCCAGCAGCGTTCCGGGGGGAAGCACTGAAGCTTTCTTT. Its translation: CASSVPGGSTEAFF.

The chain joins TRBV11-2 to TRBJ2-7, with 7 bases lining up with TRBD2. Looked up from germline, CDR1 is SGHAT and CDR2 is FQNNGV. The CDR3 runs 14 residues. J gave up 6 bases and V 5 bases, and 10 bases lay outside the gene matches. The CDR3 protein is CASSPLAGRGEQYF. The CDR3 DNA sequence: TGTGCCAGCAGCCCCTTAGCGGGCCGCGGCGAGCAGTACTTC. Complete variable domain (other parts from reference TRBV11-2 and TRBJ2-7): EAGVAQSPRYKIIEKRQSVAFWCNPISGHATLYWYQQILGQGPKLLIQFQNNGVVDDSQLPKDRFSAERLKGVDSTLKIQPAKLEDSAVYLCASSPLAGRGEQYFGPGTRLTVT.

This chain uses TRBV6-1 with TRBJ2-2; 9 bases are a match to TRBD1. The ends lost 2 bases at V and 7 bases at J; junction bases unmatched: 5. The V gene's germline CDR1 is MNHNS and CDR2 SASEGT. The CDR3 runs 15 residues. This CDR3 is CASSETGGAGGELFF. DNA for the CDR3: TGTGCCAGCAGTGAAACAGGGGGCGCCGGCGGGGAGCTGTTTTTT.

The count of this clone is one. CDR3 nucleotides: TGTGCCTGGAGCGTGCGGGGAGTGGAGACCCAGTACTTC. Residues: CAWSVRGVETQYF. This sequence joins TRBV30 and TRBJ2-5, with D possibly being TRBD2 (6 bases). Germline CDR1 and CDR2: GTSNPN and SVGIG (reference sequence). Trimming cost V 3 bases and J 5 bases, with 13 bases left between them. There are 13 residues in the CDR3.

The V and J genes are TRBV11-2 and TRBJ2-3; TRBD2 matches at 8 bases. V dropped 2 bases and J dropped 2; count of bases not matched to a gene: 3. This CDR3 contains 15 residues. Per the germline V gene, CDR1 is SGHAT and CDR2 is FQNNGV. CDR3: CASSLTGGITDTQYF. The CDR3 DNA reads TGTGCCAGCAGCTTAACGGGAGGGATCACAGATACGCAGTATTTT.

The chain carries TRBV6-1 and TRBJ1-2; D remains ambiguous. CDR3 length: 14 amino acids. Germline lookup yields CDR1 MNHNS and CDR2 SASEGT. The germline V and J ends were trimmed by 3 bases and 8 bases, with 16 bases remaining between them. The CDR3 DNA reads as TGTGCCAGCAGTGATTACCTCCATAACGGGGGCTACACCTTC. Amino acid sequence: CASSDYLHNGGYTF.

The chain uses TRBV19 and TRBJ2-4; maybe TRBD2 (6 bases). The V gene's germline CDR1 is LNHDA and CDR2 SQIVND (reference sequence). The CDR3 has 14 residues. The V end was cut by 4 bases, the J end by 3 bases, with 10 bases between. The CDR3 protein is CASSNPGDKNIQYF. CDR3 DNA: TGTGCCAGTAGTAACCCGGGGGACAAAAACATTCAGTACTTC.

CDR3 residues: CASSHGISLYYNSPLHF. For the CDR3, the DNA is TGTGCCAGCAGCCATGGCATATCGTTGTACTATAATTCACCCCTCCACTTT. This chain uses TRBV14 with TRBJ1-6; D ambiguous. The CDR3 loop spans 17 amino acids. Trimming took 3 bases from V and 3 from J, leaving 15 bases between them. The germline V gene has CDR1 SGHDN and CDR2 FVKESK.

To note about this clone: Relative to the germline gene, one junction end is altered; a read error may explain this. The CDR3 is CASSLGPGNTIYF. CDR3 DNA sequence: TGTGCTAGCAGCTTAGGGCCTGGAAACACCATATATTTT. V usage is TRBV7-7 and J usage is TRBJ1-3, with D hard to call. Per the germline V gene, CDR1 is SSHAT and CDR2 is FNYEAQ (reference sequence). The CDR3 loop spans 13 amino acids. Complete variable domain (other parts from reference TRBV7-7 and TRBJ1-3): GAGVSQSPRYKVTKRGQDVTLRCDPISSHATLYWYQQALGQGPEFLTYFNYEAQPDKSGLPSDRFSAERPEGSISTLTIQRTEQRDSAMYRCASSLGPGNTIYFGEGSWLTVV.

This clone occurred a few times. The chain combines TRBV2 with TRBJ1-6; TRBD1 matches 8 bases. After removal of 4 bases from V and 3 bases from J, the junction contained 2 bases not matched to a gene. The CDR3 spans 15 residues. Germline CDR1 SNHLY, CDR2 FYNNEI. The CDR3 region is CASSGGTGYNSPLHF. For the CDR3, the DNA is TGTGCCAGCAGTGGCGGGACAGGCTATAATTCACCCCTCCACTTT.

The chain links TRBV18 to TRBJ1-1; D unresolved. Germline assignment: CDR1 KGHSH and CDR2 LQKENI. This CDR3 has 15 amino acids. V was shortened by 1 base and J by 3 bases, with 12 bases between the two germline ends. CDR3 bases: TGTGCCAGCTCACCACAGGAAGCTAGGCACACTGAAGCTTTCTTT. This translates into CASSPQEARHTEAFF.

The chain combines TRBV9 with TRBJ2-1; TRBD2 agrees at 10 bases. The germline V gene encodes CDR1 SGDLS and CDR2 YYNGEE. The V segment lost 3 bases and the J segment 4 bases; nucleotides outside the gene matches: 16. The CDR3 length is 19 residues. The CDR3 bases are TGTGCCAGCAGCGGACCCCGGTCTAGCGGGGGAGTCTCATACAATGAGCAGTTCTTC. This gives the protein CASSGPRSSGGVSYNEQFF.

This clone showed up just once. J is TRBJ2-5 and V is TRBV4-1; 7 bases map to TRBD1. V trimming: 4 bases; J trimming: 5 bases; junction bases outside the gene matches: 7. CDR1 and CDR2 from the germline V gene are MGHRA and YSYEKL. The CDR3 runs to 14 residues. The CDR3 sequence: CASSRVQGLETQYF. Written as DNA, the CDR3 is TGCGCCAGCAGCCGAGTACAGGGGTTGGAGACCCAGTACTTC.

The chain has TRBV11-2 and TRBJ1-1; 8 nucleotides line up with TRBD1. The V gene's germline CDR1 is SGHAT and CDR2 FQNNGV. The CDR3 extends over 14 amino acids. Losses at the gene ends were 1 base for V and 7 bases for J; bases not matched to a gene: 5. This CDR3 reads CASSLVTGGGEAFF. CDR3 nucleotides: TGTGCCAGCAGCTTAGTTACAGGGGGAGGTGAAGCTTTCTTT.

V gene TRBV5-1 combines with J gene TRBJ2-1, with 13 bases fitting TRBD2. V lost 1 base to trimming and J lost 7 bases; unmatched junction nucleotides: 5. CDR3 size: 16 residues. Germline loops: CDR1 SGHRS, CDR2 YFSETQ. The CDR3 coding sequence is TGCGCCAGCAGCTTGTTACTAGCGGGAGGGGCGAATGAGCAGTTCTTC. It translates to CASSLLLAGGANEQFF. Complete variable domain (other parts from reference TRBV5-1 and TRBJ2-1): KAGVTQTPRYLIKTRGQQVTLSCSPISGHRSVSWYQQTPGQGLQFLFEYFSETQRNKGNFPGRFSGRQFSNSRSEMNVSTLELGDSALYLCASSLLLAGGANEQFFGPGTRLTVL.

The CDR3 nucleotides read TGTGCCAGCAGCTTGGTGGCAGGGGGCCATGGCTACACCTTC. It translates to CASSLVAGGHGYTF. V gene TRBV5-4 combines with J gene TRBJ1-2; 8 positions match TRBD1. The germline gives CDR1 SGHNT, CDR2 YYREEE (reference sequence). The CDR3 sequence is 14 residues long. The trim removed 0 bases at V and 6 bases at J, leaving 4 bases unmatched.

The V and J genes are TRBV4-3 and TRBJ2-1; weak D call: TRBD1 (7 bases). Germline CDR1 reads LGHNA; CDR2 reads YSLEER. The ends were cut back, 1 base at V and 4 bases at J, with 17 bases in the middle. CDR3 length: 17 residues. The CDR3 DNA is TGCGCCAGCAGCCAAGTGGTGCGGCAGGGGGGTTACAATGAGCAGTTCTTC. This codes for CASSQVVRQGGYNEQFF.

This chain links TRBV7-2 with TRBJ1-3; D is unresolved. CDR1 and CDR2 from the germline V gene are SGHTA and FQGNSA. This CDR3 has 16 amino acids. Trimming left V 5 bases short and J 4 bases short, with 18 bases between. The CDR3: CASSPQFTSGGNTIYF. CDR3 bases: TGTGCCAGCAGCCCCCAGTTTACGAGCGGGGGAAACACCATATATTTT.

J is TRBJ1-1 and V is TRBV6-5; D gene unclear. This CDR3 is built from 13 residues. V was shortened by 1 base and J by 0 bases, with 3 bases between the two germline ends. Germline V gene sequence: CDR1 MNHEY, CDR2 SVGAGI. CDR3 nucleotides: TGTGCCAGCAGTTACTTAGTGAACACTGAAGCTTTCTTT. This sequence encodes CASSYLVNTEAFF.

V and J are TRBV7-8 and TRBJ2-1; 10 bases agree with TRBD1. The CDR3 is 15 residues long. V was pared by 5 bases and J by 10 bases, with 11 bases of the junction left unmatched. Germline V gives CDR1 SGHVS, CDR2 FQNEAQ. This CDR3 is CASSIKTGGSGEQFF. For the CDR3, the DNA is TGTGCCAGCAGCATAAAGACAGGGGGCTCGGGGGAGCAGTTCTTC.